The entry below describes one T cell receptor beta chain. The entry originates in a study of T cell changes during pregnancy in multiple sclerosis. Germline lookup yields CDR1 MDHEN and CDR2 SYDVKM. The length of the CDR3 is 16 residues. V was clipped by 6 bases and J by 1 base, with 19 bases between them. TCRdb keeps only in-frame clones here, not all; method: immunoSEQ multiplex PCR. The sample lists 60,000 to 65,000 clones, roughly 90% seen once, with more than 1.2% in the top ten. The origin of this receptor is a female donor with multiple sclerosis, enrolled in a pregnancy study. The rearrangement joins TRBV28 to TRBJ2-7; D is perhaps TRBD1 (5 bases). The sample consisted of peripheral blood, taken in the second trimester of pregnancy. The CDR3 DNA follows: TGTGCCAGCAGCCTAACAGGTGAACGCCTATCCTACGAGCAGTACTTC. Translating gives CASSLTGERLSYEQYF.